This TCR beta chain came from a study of blood T cells in healthy people across ages (dated by TCRdb to 2013 to 2016). About the investigation overall: In model experiments, template switching captured roughly one uniquely barcoded TCR beta cDNA molecule for every two T cells. Four age groups were formed from the donors: young (average 16 years), middle-aged (approximately 39), aged (about 68) and long-lived (roughly 81). Two additional independent replicas of 1 million unique cDNA reads from the same blood draw were analyzed for two donors (one aged 18 to 29 and one aged 80 or older). To track age-related changes in TCR beta repertoire diversity, the study relied on deep sequencing normalized with unique cDNA molecular identifiers. To avoid experimental bias, donors of different ages were randomly spread across the sequencing lanes.

On this clonotype itself: No antigen is known for it. No per-base quality is available; no much larger clone lies one base away.

Study-wide findings and limitations: Bulk unsorted PBMC profiling prevented conclusive comparison of naive and antigen-experienced compartments. Observed TCR beta diversity per million T cells fell roughly linearly with age, and a significant reduction was already apparent by age about 38. The long-lived group showed more naive CD4+ T cells, fewer expanded clones and increased TCR diversity than the aged group, suggesting age selection. There was a strong correlation between observed TCR beta diversity and the percentage of naive T cells measured by flow cytometry. Estimates of total diversity based on one million sequenced T cells were considered lower bounds and underestimates. Because the CMV infection status of the donors was unknown, age-related changes in expanded clonotypes may potentially have been confounded.

Systemically healthy Caucasian individuals from Russia, 39 in total and aged about 6 to 90 years, were included as donors. Each donor gave roughly 11 milliliters of peripheral blood, drawn into EDTA-treated Vacutainer tubes. Ficoll-Paque density-gradient centrifugation was used to isolate PBMCs, with at least 6 million per sample. Total RNA was extracted from PBMCs with Trizol reagent, with at least 6 micrograms obtained per sample. For every donor, flow cytometry on a PBMC aliquot measured the percentage of naive CD45RAhigh/CD27high T cells. Receptor amplification or capture employed 5' RACE. TCRdb names Illumina HiSeq 2500 as the instrument used. The second PCR ran for about 7 to 11 cycles and used a J-beta primer mix along with a sample-barcoded 5' primer. Each TCR beta cDNA molecule received a unique molecular identifier from a template-switch 5' adaptor carrying 12 random nucleotides. Each sample yielded at least 2.5 million CDR3-containing paired-end reads. All of the RNA was converted into first-strand cDNA using the Mint cDNA synthesis kit, with a TRBC-specific oligonucleotide serving as the primer. Following uracil-DNA glycosylase treatment, all cDNA underwent a first 18-cycle PCR with the universal primers M1SS and BC2_uni_R. Concerning the study's data processing: For normalization, 1 million high-quality reads were randomly selected from each sample, with every read carrying a distinct molecular identifier. Reads sharing molecular identifiers were discarded rather than binned into consensus sequences. MiTCR, run with a Q25 quality threshold and the strictest error-elimination algorithm, handled CDR3 identification, clonotype clustering and error correction. Lower-bound total TCR beta diversity was estimated with a nonparametric unseen species model using Euler transformation. TCRdb cleaned the public reads at Q25 with fastp, built clones with MiXCR and kept in-frame beta chains. Identical CDR3 protein sequences are pooled into one entry, listed with their most common genes and DNA. TCRdb's processing, not the study's, gives the V and J calls here. Present in this sample are around 1,700,000 distinct CDR3 sequences, roughly 27% of which were seen just once. The top ten clonotypes cover roughly 8% of the sample.

Spanning cysteine to phenylalanine, the CDR3 consists of 18 amino acids. Here the CDR3 DNA is all that survives: 54 bases in frame from base 1. CDR1 and CDR2, per the germline V gene, are MNHEY and SVGAGI. V ends up 2 bases short and J 3 bases short, with an unmatched junction base count of 11. This clonotype originated in a woman aged 25 to 39 in good health. The specimen was blood. The chain is encoded by TRBV6-5 joined to TRBJ1-3, and TRBD1 aligns with 9 junction nucleotides. The CDR3 protein sequence reads: CASSYPQGALSSGNTIYF. The nucleotide sequence reads as follows: TGTGCCAGCAGTTACCCACAGGGGGCCCTAAGCAGTGGAAACACCATATATTTT.